The source of this T cell receptor beta chain is a study of human T cells and chemical hapten exposure. The CDR3 contains 18 residues. V lost 3 bases to trimming and J lost 0 bases; unmatched junction nucleotides: 9. Germline lookup yields CDR1 LGHNT and CDR2 FRNRAP. Time point given: patch test 3, about 24 weeks after DPC sensitization. As to treatment: therapeutic diphenylcyclopropenone sensitization with weekly scalp DPC. The authors extracted total RNA from unfractionated whole blood. Via MiXCR, TCRdb re-called the RACE reads, giving one row per CDR3 protein. The data contain almost 40,000 distinct CDR3 sequences, over 7.5% of them singletons. This clonotype was counted many times.

This sequence originates from a man aged 45-65 years with alopecia areata. Some clones in this sample may be carry-over from other donors' samples. V gene TRBV12-5 combines with J gene TRBJ2-3; 10 bases are a match to TRBD2. Sequencing was performed on whole blood, taken in connection with sensitization to the hapten diphenylcyclopropenone (DPC). The CDR3 reads CASGFAGTSVASTDTQYF. In nucleotides, the CDR3 is TGTGCTAGTGGTTTCGCCGGGACTAGCGTCGCTAGCACAGATACGCAGTATTTT.